This passage covers 22 T cell receptor beta chains from one sample sequenced in a study of T-cell reconstitution after alpha-beta-depleted transplantation in children. Preparation of the TCRbeta library involved a method that used unique molecular identifiers. One entry per CDR3 protein results from TCRdb running MiXCR on the PCR reads. The sample shows a few hundred thousand distinct CDR3 sequences, about an eighth of them seen only once. This material consisted of PBMCs from the stem cell graft donor, taken from the stem cell graft. These receptors were collected from a human donor who donated a stem cell graft to a child with combined immunodeficiency.

This clonotype showed up many times. The V call is TRBV4-3, the J call TRBJ2-5; 7 bases map to TRBD2. The CDR3 is 15 residues long. J gave up 10 bases and V 3 bases, and 14 bases lay outside the gene matches. Germline lookup yields CDR1 LGHNA and CDR2 YSLEER. CDR3: CASSQGRREYPVQYF. For the CDR3, the DNA is TGCGCCAGCAGCCAGGGGAGGCGGGAGTACCCTGTCCAGTACTTC.

The table lists this clonotype with a count of one. A much larger clone differs from this one at a single base, so this may be a read error. The chain links TRBV20-1 to TRBJ2-1; 8 bases fit TRBD2. From germline, CDR1 is DFQATT and CDR2 SNEGSKA (reference sequence). The CDR3 runs to 14 residues. The CDR3 here is CSATGLAGHNQQFF. DNA for the CDR3: TGCAGTGCTACGGGGCTAGCGGGCCACAATCAGCAGTTCTTC.

This sequence joins TRBV12-3 or TRBV12-4 and TRBJ1-5, with TRBD1 matching 7 bases. The junction had 5 bases not matched to a gene; V was cut back by 0 bases and J by 3 bases. This CDR3 is 16 amino acids long. CDR3 residues: CASSLALGQTNQPQHF. The DNA of the CDR3 is TGTGCCAGCAGTTTAGCGCTGGGACAGACCAATCAGCCCCAGCATTTT.

This clonotype was detected ten times or more. The CDR3 DNA sequence: TGTGCCACCAGTGTCACTTTCGGGGCTATCAATGAGCAGTTCTTC. Translated, it gives CATSVTFGAINEQFF. The V call is TRBV24-1, the J call TRBJ2-1; D is perhaps TRBD1 or TRBD2 (5 bases each). The CDR3 extends over 15 amino acids. V was clipped by 5 bases and J by 6 bases, with 16 bases between them. Germline lookup yields CDR1 KGHDR and CDR2 SFDVKD.

This clonotype was detected ten times or more. The V and J genes are TRBV5-1 and TRBJ2-3; D perhaps matches TRBD2 (6 bases). Trimming pared 6 bases from V and 3 bases from J, leaving 20 bases between. The CDR3 contains 16 residues. CDR1 SGHRS and CDR2 YFSETQ come from the germline V gene. The CDR3 DNA follows: TGCGCCAGCACCTCGTGGGGGGTCCCCCAGACAGATACGCAGTATTTT. This gives the protein CASTSWGVPQTDTQYF.

This clonotype was seen ten or more times. V gene TRBV7-9 combines with J gene TRBJ2-5; D possibly uses TRBD1 or TRBD2 (5 bases each). The CDR3 sequence is 14 residues long. Looked up from germline, CDR1 is SEHNR and CDR2 is FQNEAQ (reference sequence). Trimming took 0 bases from V and 2 from J, leaving 7 bases between them. CDR3 sequence (DNA): TGTGCCAGCAGCTTAGCGGGGGATCAAGAGACCCAGTACTTC. It specifies CASSLAGDQETQYF.

The chain joins TRBV11-3 to TRBJ2-2; D tentatively reads TRBD1 or TRBD2 (5 bases each). V was pared by 6 bases and J by 1 base, with 15 bases between. The CDR3 is 16 amino acids. Germline V lookup: CDR1 SGHNT, CDR2 YENEEA. CDR3 in amino acids: CASSWPGRKNTGELFF. CDR3 coding DNA: TGTGCCAGCAGTTGGCCGGGACGGAAGAACACCGGGGAGCTGTTTTTT.

The V and J genes are TRBV6-1 and TRBJ2-3, with D hard to call. V lost 6 bases to trimming and J lost 2 bases, with 9 bases between them. There are 13 residues in the CDR3. CDR1 is MNHNS, CDR2 SASEGT, per germline. The CDR3 nucleotides are TGTGCCAGCAGGTCCGTCGCCACAGATACGCAGTATTTT. Translation gives CASRSVATDTQYF.

This clonotype was seen more than once but under ten times. The CDR3 region has the DNA TGTGCCAGCAGCCTCACAGGGGGCTTAGAAAAACTGTTTTTT. This sequence encodes CASSLTGGLEKLFF. The chain has TRBV12-3 or TRBV12-4 and TRBJ1-4, with 9 bases aligning to TRBD1. The CDR3 has 14 residues. V was clipped by 6 bases and J by 8 bases; unmatched bases: 7.

This clonotype has only a few counts. This chain uses TRBV5-5 with TRBJ2-5, with 11 bases that match TRBD2. CDR3 size: 18 residues. Trimming at V came to 4 bases and at J to 1 base, leaving 12 bases not matched to a gene. The germline V gene has CDR1 SGHKS and CDR2 YYEKEE (reference sequence). CDR3 amino acids: CASSGRLAGLGGQETQYF. The CDR3 DNA reads TGTGCCAGCAGCGGAAGACTAGCGGGGCTGGGGGGCCAAGAGACCCAGTACTTC.

This clonotype has more than one count but fewer than ten. J is TRBJ2-5 and V is TRBV7-9, with no clear D. Trimming removed 6 bases from V and 5 bases from J, with 10 bases in between. CDR1 SEHNR and CDR2 FQNEAQ come from the germline V gene (reference sequence). The CDR3 length is 12 residues. Written as DNA, the CDR3 is TGTGCCAGCAGTTACCCTGGGGAGACCCAGTACTTC. It translates to CASSYPGETQYF.

The table lists this clonotype with many counts. The CDR3 loop reads CAIAASVAGPDTQYF. In DNA form, the CDR3 reads TGTGCCATCGCGGCTTCAGTAGCGGGACCCGATACGCAGTATTTT. The chain has TRBV10-3 and TRBJ2-3; 8 bases map to TRBD2. This CDR3 spans 15 amino acids. V was pared by 8 bases and J by 6 bases, with 13 bases of the junction left unmatched. Germline CDR1 ENHRY, CDR2 SYGVKD.

This chain joins TRBV12-3 or TRBV12-4 and TRBJ1-3; 9 nucleotides agree with TRBD1. With V trimmed by 6 bases and J by 1 base, 7 bases remained unmatched. The CDR3 runs to 16 residues. The CDR3 nucleotides are TGTGCCAGCAGGGCCGGGACAGGGTTTTCTGGAAACACCATATATTTT. This codes for CASRAGTGFSGNTIYF.

V usage is TRBV6-5 and J usage is TRBJ1-2, with 7 bases lining up with TRBD1. Germline V gene data show CDR1 as MNHEY and CDR2 as SVGAGI. This CDR3 has 14 residues. V dropped 2 bases and J dropped 7; count of bases not matched to a gene: 7. The CDR3 loop reads CASSYMEGAGGYTF. The CDR3 nucleotides read TGTGCCAGCAGTTACATGGAGGGGGCGGGTGGCTACACCTTC.

In its sample, this clonotype was seen many times. The chain is built from TRBV6-5 and TRBJ2-2; the D gene is possibly TRBD1 (6 bases). Germline V gene lookup returns CDR1 MNHEY and CDR2 SVGAGI. V was pared by 6 bases and J by 1 base, with 9 bases between. The CDR3 is made up of 14 amino acids. Written as DNA, the CDR3 is TGTGCCAGCAGCCGGGACAAGAACACCGGGGAGCTGTTTTTT. Protein product: CASSRDKNTGELFF.

This clonotype was picked up many times. V and J are TRBV12-3 or TRBV12-4 and TRBJ2-7; 9 bases are a match to TRBD1. With V trimmed by 5 bases and J by 6 bases, 5 bases remained unmatched. This CDR3 is built from 13 residues. The CDR3 spells CASSGDRGGEQYF. The CDR3 coding sequence is TGTGCCAGCAGTGGTGACAGGGGGGGCGAGCAGTACTTC.

This clonotype came up many times. The V gene is TRBV12-3 or TRBV12-4, the J gene TRBJ2-1; D is unresolved. Trimming stripped 3 bases from V and 10 bases from J, with 13 bases between. This CDR3 comprises 13 residues. The CDR3 DNA reads as TGTGCCAGCAGTTTTGGACGACTTTGGGAGCAGTTCTTC. It translates to CASSFGRLWEQFF.

The chain carries TRBV20-1 and TRBJ2-3; D is perhaps TRBD2 (6 bases). The CDR3 runs to 13 residues. Germline V gene data show CDR1 as DFQATT and CDR2 as SNEGSKA (reference sequence). The CDR3 sequence is CAPGEPSRDTQYF. CDR3 nucleotide sequence: TGCGCCCCGGGAGAACCCTCTAGGGATACGCAGTATTTT.

The chain combines TRBV18 with TRBJ2-2; D is perhaps TRBD1 (6 bases). The CDR3 has 16 amino acids. Germline-derived CDR1 and CDR2 are KGHSH and LQKENI. Deletions cut 6 bases from V and 1 base from J, with 15 bases between. The CDR3 here is CASSPTTGQNTGELFF. The DNA for the CDR3 is TGTGCCAGCTCGCCGACCACGGGACAGAACACCGGGGAGCTGTTTTTT.

The chain has TRBV7-2 and TRBJ2-7, with D possibly matching TRBD2 (7 bases). With 1 base removed from V and 3 bases from J, the gap between germline ends came to 19 bases. The CDR3 has 17 residues. Per germline, CDR1 SGHTA and CDR2 FQGNSA. The DNA for the CDR3 is TGTGCCAGCAGCTTAGGGGCTAAGGGGGGGGCGATCTACGAGCAGTACTTC. Its translation: CASSLGAKGGAIYEQYF. Full variable domain (rest looked up from reference TRBV7-2 and TRBJ2-7): GAGVSQSPSNKVTEKGKDVELRCDPISGHTALYWYRQSLGQGLEFLIYFQGNSAPDKSGLPSDRFSAERTGGSVSTLTIQRTQQEDSAVYLCASSLGAKGGAIYEQYFGPGTRLTVT.

The chain joins TRBV12-3 or TRBV12-4 to TRBJ1-1; 11 positions agree with TRBD1. CDR3 size: 11 residues. V lost 6 bases to trimming and J lost 11 bases; unmatched junction nucleotides: 2. The CDR3 DNA follows: TGTGCCAGCAGCGGACAGGGGGCGGCTTTCTTT. This codes for CASSGQGAAFF.

This clonotype has just a few counts. The rearrangement uses TRBV18 and TRBJ2-2; 9 bases map to TRBD1. Germline-derived CDR1 and CDR2 are KGHSH and LQKENI. This CDR3 region has 16 residues. V was pared by 2 bases and J by 5 bases, with 6 bases of the junction left unmatched. Here the CDR3 DNA reads TGTGCCAGCTCACCAAACATGGGACAGGGAACCGGGGAGCTGTTTTTT. As protein: CASSPNMGQGTGELFF. The whole variable domain, remainder taken from reference TRBV18 and TRBJ2-2, is NAGVMQNPRHLVRRRGQEARLRCSPMKGHSHVYWYRQLPEEGLKFMVYLQKENIIDESGMPKERFSAEFPKEGPSILRIQQVVRGDSAAYFCASSPNMGQGTGELFFGEGSRLTVL.